The 4 T cell receptor beta chains listed next were all sequenced from one sample in a study of T cell repertoires in cytomegalovirus infection. Each CDR3 protein gets one entry after TCRdb re-called the reads with MiXCR. Among hundreds of thousands of distinct CDR3 sequences listed, around a third were seen once. No antigens are known for them. The specimen comprised cultured CD8+ T cells from PBMCs, sampled from culture after CMV antigen stimulation. These receptors all stem from a human donor in good health (CMV status not recorded). Some clones in this sample may be carry-over from other donors' samples.

The chain couples TRBV4-1 to TRBJ1-2; D gene ambiguous. The germline V and J ends were trimmed by 0 bases and 3 bases, with 8 bases remaining between them. The germline CDR1 and CDR2 sequences are MGHRA and YSYEKL. This CDR3 has 14 residues. The CDR3 spells CASSQDPDHYGYTF. Here the CDR3 DNA reads TGCGCCAGCAGCCAAGATCCTGATCACTATGGCTACACCTTC.

This clonotype was detected only once. The chain is built from TRBV4-1 and TRBJ2-7; no definite D call. There are 13 residues in the CDR3. V lost 0 bases, J lost 6 bases, and 9 bases lay in between. Germline V gene sequence: CDR1 MGHRA, CDR2 YSYEKL. In DNA form, the CDR3 reads TGCGCCAGCAGCCAAGATCTCAGCCGCGAGCAGTACTTC. Translating gives CASSQDLSREQYF.

V is TRBV9 and J is TRBJ1-6, with D possibly matching TRBD1 (6 bases). The V end lost 3 bases, the J end lost 9 bases, and 13 bases lay between the germline ends. Germline loops: CDR1 SGDLS, CDR2 YYNGEE. This CDR3 has 14 residues. The CDR3 is CASSEQGLASPLHF. CDR3 coding DNA: TGTGCCAGCAGCGAACAGGGTCTAGCTTCACCCCTCCACTTT.

This clonotype turned up a few times. In DNA form, the CDR3 reads TGTGCCAGCAGTCCCCGCAACGGGGGAACGGGAGATACGCAGTATTTT. This translates into CASSPRNGGTGDTQYF. The chain links TRBV6-5 to TRBJ2-3; D possibly corresponds to TRBD2 (6 bases). Trimming cost V 5 bases and J 5 bases, with 20 bases left between them. Germline CDR1 is MNHEY and CDR2 is SVGAGI. The length of the CDR3 is 16 residues.